Listed below are T cell receptor beta chains from one sample, sequenced in a study of T cells after yellow fever vaccination. TCRdb reanalysed the 5' RACE reads using MiXCR and keeps one entry per CDR3 protein. The profile shows about 580,000 distinct CDR3 sequences, about a sixth of them singletons. The sequencing used PBMCs, collected 5 days after the first yellow fever vaccination. These receptors were taken from a man younger than 30 who received the YFV17D yellow fever vaccine. The CDR3 runs from the conserved cysteine through the conserved F or W. Each record gives: CDR3 length, clone size, V gene, J gene, CDR3 protein. The size field is filled for only some rows; it gives once, few, many or a size class.

>14|.|TRBV10-3|TRBJ2-7
CAISEPPNSYEQYF
>13|many|TRBV12-3/TRBV12-4|TRBJ2-3
CASRDRGTDTQYF
>16|.|TRBV4-2|TRBJ2-7
CASSQGAGGGSYEQYF
>12|many|TRBV4-2|TRBJ1-1
CASTDWGAEAFF
>13|.|TRBV6-6|TRBJ2-1
CASTSTPDNEQFF
>14|.|TRBV25-1|TRBJ1-1
CASRRTGSNTEAFF
>16|once|TRBV7-2|TRBJ2-3
CASSLRVAASTDTQYF
>16|many|TRBV4-2|TRBJ2-1
CASSQENGGQYNEQFF
>13|few|TRBV27|TRBJ1-2
CASRDGGPGGYTF
>18|.|TRBV27|TRBJ2-3
CASSPYVLLAGGEDTQYF
>15|.|TRBV5-1|TRBJ2-1
CASSLELAGAVEQFF
>16|.|TRBV20-1|TRBJ2-7
CSARVISARGAYEQYF